These 25 T cell receptor beta chains originate from one sample sequenced in a study of T cell changes during pregnancy in multiple sclerosis. Assay used: immunoSEQ multiplex PCR; TCRdb lists only in-frame clones, some missing. The table lists more than 95,000 clones, around 94% of them singletons, with around 0.92% in the top ten. The source was peripheral blood, collected after pregnancy. The source of these receptors is a female donor with multiple sclerosis, enrolled in a pregnancy study.

The rearrangement uses TRBV4-3 and TRBJ2-2; D is ambiguous. From germline, CDR1 is LGHNA and CDR2 YSLEER. CDR3 size: 14 residues. V lost 5 bases and J lost 2, with 9 bases in between. DNA of the CDR3: TGCGCCAGCAGCACCCGACACAACACCGGGGAGCTGTTTTTT. Translating gives CASSTRHNTGELFF.

The V call is TRBV7-3, the J call TRBJ2-1; TRBD2 agrees at 9 bases. The CDR3 totals 15 residues. CDR1 SGHTA and CDR2 FQGTGA come from the germline V gene. With V trimmed by 1 base and J by 6 bases, 4 bases remained unmatched. The CDR3 coding sequence is TGTGCCAGCAGCTTAATTGGCGGGGGGGCCAATGAGCAGTTCTTC. Protein sequence: CASSLIGGGANEQFF.

The chain recombines TRBV2 with TRBJ2-7; 10 bases line up with TRBD2. CDR1 SNHLY and CDR2 FYNNEI come from the germline V gene. This CDR3 contains 15 residues. Trimming at V came to 5 bases and at J to 1 base, leaving 5 bases not matched to a gene. Here the CDR3 reads CASSYVAGGSYEQYF. Here the CDR3 DNA reads TGTGCCAGCAGTTACGTAGCGGGAGGTTCCTACGAGCAGTACTTC. Variable domain in full (rest from reference TRBV2 and TRBJ2-7): EPEVTQTPSHQVTQMGQEVILRCVPISNHLYFYWYRQILGQKVEFLVSFYNNEISEKSEIFDDQFSVERPDGSNFTLKIRSTKLEDSAMYFCASSYVAGGSYEQYFGPGTRLTVT.

This rearrangement joins TRBV4-2 to TRBJ2-7, with a possible D match to TRBD2 (7 bases). The V gene's germline CDR1 is LGHNA and CDR2 YNFKEQ. This CDR3 comprises 16 residues. Deletions cut 0 bases from V and 0 bases from J, with 12 bases between. The CDR3 DNA is TGTGCCAGCAGCCAAGATGAAGGGGGGGGCTCCTACGAGCAGTACTTC. This gives the protein CASSQDEGGGSYEQYF.

This clone was seen just once. The V call is TRBV19, the J call TRBJ2-5, with 7 bases aligning to TRBD1. The CDR3 length is 15 residues. Per germline, CDR1 LNHDA and CDR2 SQIVND (reference sequence). Germline trimming cut 3 bases from V and 2 bases from J; bases unmatched to any gene: 6. DNA of the CDR3: TGTGCCAGTAGTATGGGGACAGCTTCACAAGAGACCCAGTACTTC. Its translation: CASSMGTASQETQYF.

The chain uses TRBV10-3 and TRBJ2-2; TRBD1 is a possible D gene (6 bases). With 6 bases removed from V and 8 bases from J, the gap between germline ends came to 19 bases. CDR1 is ENHRY and CDR2 is SYGVKD in the germline V gene. This CDR3 region has 15 residues. The CDR3 here is CAISVDRTRLGELFF. CDR3 coding DNA: TGTGCCATCAGCGTCGACAGGACCCGCCTTGGGGAGCTGTTTTTT.

This clone was observed a few times. The V and J genes are TRBV6-5 and TRBJ1-2, with 7 nucleotides matching TRBD1. Losses at the gene ends were 2 bases for V and 8 bases for J; bases not matched to a gene: 11. The CDR3 covers 15 residues. The V gene's germline CDR1 is MNHEY and CDR2 SVGAGI. This CDR3 is CASSYQPTGMHGYTF. The CDR3 nucleotides are TGTGCCAGCAGTTACCAACCGACAGGGATGCACGGCTACACCTTC.

This clone has just one count. The genes are TRBV4-1 and TRBJ2-7; D is perhaps TRBD1 (6 bases). CDR3 size: 14 residues. V was clipped by 1 base and J by 3 bases, with 10 bases between them. Germline CDR1 MGHRA, CDR2 YSYEKL. The CDR3 region has the DNA TGCGCCAGCAGCCAAGCCGGGACAAACTACGAGCAGTACTTC. Encoded protein: CASSQAGTNYEQYF.

The chain uses TRBV4-1 and TRBJ2-7; the match to TRBD1 covers 9 bases. Germline trimming cut 3 bases from V and 2 bases from J; bases unmatched to any gene: 5. Looked up from germline, CDR1 is MGHRA and CDR2 is YSYEKL. The CDR3 spans 15 residues. The DNA for the CDR3 is TGCGCCAGCAGCCAGCCCGGGACAGGGACCTACGAGCAGTACTTC. Its protein is CASSQPGTGTYEQYF.

The CDR3 spells CASSKALDPLAGAPYQETQYF. In DNA, the CDR3 is TGTGCCAGCAGCAAAGCGCTTGATCCACTAGCGGGAGCCCCCTACCAAGAGACCCAGTACTTC. This chain links TRBV21-1 with TRBJ2-5; no DNA check was done on the table's D call, TRBD2. TRBV21-1 is listed as a pseudogene. There are 21 residues in the CDR3.

This rearrangement joins TRBV2 to TRBJ1-1; D gene unclear. This CDR3 spans 14 amino acids. V shed 7 bases and J shed 0 bases, with 12 bases lying between them. The germline V gene encodes CDR1 SNHLY and CDR2 FYNNEI. Here the CDR3 reads CASIFGLMNTEAFF. In DNA, the CDR3 is TGTGCCAGCATCTTCGGTTTAATGAACACTGAAGCTTTCTTT.

This chain joins TRBV6-5 and TRBJ2-7, with 12 bases fitting TRBD2. There are 14 residues in the CDR3. Germline V gene lookup returns CDR1 MNHEY and CDR2 SVGAGI. The V segment lost 10 bases and the J segment 5 bases; nucleotides outside the gene matches: 9. In DNA, the CDR3 is TGTGCCACCCGATCTAGCGGGAGGGTCCACGAGCAGTACTTC. Protein: CATRSSGRVHEQYF.

V usage is TRBV2 and J usage is TRBJ1-1; a possible D gene is TRBD1 (5 bases). The CDR3 has 15 residues. V was trimmed by 2 bases and J by 0 bases, leaving 10 bases between them. Germline V gene sequence: CDR1 SNHLY, CDR2 FYNNEI. CDR3 sequence reads: CASSEPRGMNTEAFF. The CDR3, as DNA: TGTGCCAGCAGTGAACCGCGGGGGATGAACACTGAAGCTTTCTTT.

This clone was picked up many times. The chain has TRBV19 and TRBJ2-2; 8 bases line up with TRBD1. The CDR3 loop spans 15 amino acids. Germline CDR1 reads LNHDA; CDR2 reads SQIVND (reference sequence). Trimming removed 2 bases from V and 5 bases from J; junction bases left unmatched: 4. The CDR3 DNA is TGTGCCAGTAGTATAAGGGACAGGCGAACCGGGGAGCTGTTTTTT. Translation gives CASSIRDRRTGELFF.

The gene calls are TRBV11-1 and TRBJ2-7, with D maybe TRBD1 (5 bases). Per germline, CDR1 SGHAT and CDR2 FQDESV (reference sequence). CDR3 length equals 15 residues. The V end was cut by 5 bases, the J end by 2 bases, with 16 bases between. CDR3 bases: TGTGCCAGCAGCCGGAGTTCAGACAGAGCCTACGAGCAGTACTTC. It translates to CASSRSSDRAYEQYF.

The CDR3 is CASSPAASGHYNEQFF. CDR3 DNA: TGTGCCAGCTCACCAGCGGCTAGCGGGCACTACAATGAGCAGTTCTTC. The chain joins TRBV18 to TRBJ2-1, with 8 positions matching TRBD2. Germline-derived CDR1 and CDR2 are KGHSH and LQKENI. Losses at the gene ends were 2 bases for V and 3 bases for J; bases not matched to a gene: 6. The CDR3 totals 16 residues.

The rearrangement joins TRBV5-4 to TRBJ2-2, with 11 bases fitting TRBD2. The ends lost 4 bases at V and 0 bases at J; junction bases unmatched: 2. This CDR3 region has 16 residues. Germline loops: CDR1 SGHNT, CDR2 YYREEE (reference sequence). The chain's CDR3 is CASSRLAGTNTGELFF. The CDR3 DNA follows: TGTGCCAGCAGCCGACTAGCGGGGACGAACACCGGGGAGCTGTTTTTT.

The V gene is TRBV7-2, the J gene TRBJ1-1; no definite D call. The CDR3 contains 14 residues. V shed 4 bases and J shed 4 bases, with 13 bases lying between them. Germline V gene sequence: CDR1 SGHTA, CDR2 FQGNSA. In DNA form, the CDR3 reads TGTGCCAGCAGCTGGGAGGGAGTGACCACTGAAGCTTTCTTT. It encodes CASSWEGVTTEAFF.

The chain couples TRBV27 to TRBJ2-3; TRBD2 aligns across 7 bases. The length of the CDR3 is 16 residues. Germline trimming cut 0 bases from V and 2 bases from J; bases unmatched to any gene: 5. From germline, CDR1 is MNHEY and CDR2 SMNVEV (reference sequence). CDR3 protein: CASSLSPGLLTDTQYF. CDR3 nucleotide sequence: TGTGCCAGCAGTTTATCCCCGGGACTACTCACAGATACGCAGTATTTT.

V usage is TRBV19 and J usage is TRBJ2-3; the match to TRBD2 covers 11 bases. The CDR3 extends over 18 amino acids. After removal of 3 bases from V and 2 bases from J, the junction contained 10 bases not matched to a gene. CDR1 LNHDA and CDR2 SQIVND come from the germline V gene (reference sequence). The CDR3 bases are TGTGCCAGTAGTATCCCCCCCGGACTAGCGGGTACCACAGATACGCAGTATTTT. Translation gives CASSIPPGLAGTTDTQYF. Full variable domain (missing parts from reference TRBV19 and TRBJ2-3): DGGITQSPKYLFRKEGQNVTLSCEQNLNHDAMYWYRQDPGQGLRLIYYSQIVNDFQKGDIAEGYSVSREKKESFPLTVTSAQKNPTAFYLCASSIPPGLAGTTDTQYFGPGTRLTVL.

This clone was counted a single time. This rearrangement joins TRBV7-9 to TRBJ2-5; 9 bases agree with TRBD1. The CDR3 is made up of 13 amino acids. CDR1 SEHNR and CDR2 FQNEAQ come from the germline V gene (reference sequence). Trimming at V came to 6 bases and at J to 1 base, leaving 0 bases not matched to a gene. The CDR3 sequence: CASRGQGQETQYF. The CDR3 DNA reads TGTGCCAGCAGGGGACAGGGCCAAGAGACCCAGTACTTC. Full variable domain (outside the CDR3, taken from reference TRBV7-9 and TRBJ2-5): DTGVSQNPRHKITKRGQNVTFRCDPISEHNRLYWYRQTLGQGPEFLTYFQNEAQLEKSRLLSDRFSAERPKGSFSTLEIQRTEQGDSAMYLCASRGQGQETQYFGPGTRLLVL.

This clone has more than one count but fewer than ten. This rearrangement joins TRBV7-8 to TRBJ1-2; D is possibly TRBD1 (5 bases). The CDR3 spans 15 residues. V lost 2 bases, J lost 6 bases, and 16 bases lay in between. Germline V gives CDR1 SGHVS, CDR2 FQNEAQ. CDR3 in DNA: TGTGCCAGCAGCTTACTAATCCAGGGAGGGGATGGCTACACCTTC. It codes for CASSLLIQGGDGYTF.

The chain has TRBV7-2 and TRBJ2-3; 7 nucleotides match TRBD1. V was clipped by 7 bases and J by 4 bases; unmatched bases: 5. The CDR3 is made up of 13 amino acids. Germline loops: CDR1 SGHTA, CDR2 FQGNSA. The CDR3 protein is CASTDRAADTQYF. CDR3 in DNA: TGTGCCAGCACCGACAGGGCTGCAGATACGCAGTATTTT. Full variable domain (missing parts from reference TRBV7-2 and TRBJ2-3): GAGVSQSPSNKVTEKGKDVELRCDPISGHTALYWYRQSLGQGLEFLIYFQGNSAPDKSGLPSDRFSAERTGGSVSTLTIQRTQQEDSAVYLCASTDRAADTQYFGPGTRLTVL.

The rearrangement joins TRBV6-1 to TRBJ2-7; 9 positions match TRBD2. CDR1 MNHNS and CDR2 SASEGT come from the germline V gene. CDR3 length equals 14 residues. Trimming at V came to 5 bases and at J to 2 bases, leaving 4 bases not matched to a gene. In DNA form, the CDR3 reads TGTGCCAGCAGTTTGCTAGCGGGAACCTACGAGCAGTACTTC. Its translation: CASSLLAGTYEQYF.

This chain links TRBV2 with TRBJ1-5; a weak D match, TRBD1 (6 bases). Germline V gene sequence: CDR1 SNHLY, CDR2 FYNNEI. Trimming pared 5 bases from V and 3 bases from J, leaving 17 bases between. The CDR3 has 16 amino acids. In DNA, the CDR3 is TGTGCCAGCAGTCCACCTCGGACAGTTTACAATCAGCCCCAGCATTTT. It is translated as CASSPPRTVYNQPQHF.